This TCR beta chain comes out of a study of cytomegalovirus exposure and HLA in healthy donors. J gave up 6 bases and V 6 bases, and 7 bases lay outside the gene matches. The CDR3 extends over 14 amino acids. Germline V gene lookup returns CDR1 LNHDA and CDR2 SQIVND (reference sequence). The PCR used 60 Vbeta and 13 Jbeta primers. The protocol was immunoSEQ multiplex PCR, while the TCRdb copy is restricted to in-frame clones and leaves out a portion. Of around 170,000 clones listed, roughly 80% are singletons. The sequenced sample was PBMCs. V and J are TRBV19 and TRBJ2-2; 7 positions match TRBD1. The receptor was derived from a young woman in good health and CMV-seronegative. The CDR3 spells CASRGTADAGELFF. CDR3 coding DNA: TGTGCCAGTAGGGGGACAGCGGATGCCGGGGAGCTGTTTTTT. Variable domain in full (rest from reference TRBV19 and TRBJ2-2): DGGITQSPKYLFRKEGQNVTLSCEQNLNHDAMYWYRQDPGQGLRLIYYSQIVNDFQKGDIAEGYSVSREKKESFPLTVTSAQKNPTAFYLCASRGTADAGELFFGEGSRLTVL.